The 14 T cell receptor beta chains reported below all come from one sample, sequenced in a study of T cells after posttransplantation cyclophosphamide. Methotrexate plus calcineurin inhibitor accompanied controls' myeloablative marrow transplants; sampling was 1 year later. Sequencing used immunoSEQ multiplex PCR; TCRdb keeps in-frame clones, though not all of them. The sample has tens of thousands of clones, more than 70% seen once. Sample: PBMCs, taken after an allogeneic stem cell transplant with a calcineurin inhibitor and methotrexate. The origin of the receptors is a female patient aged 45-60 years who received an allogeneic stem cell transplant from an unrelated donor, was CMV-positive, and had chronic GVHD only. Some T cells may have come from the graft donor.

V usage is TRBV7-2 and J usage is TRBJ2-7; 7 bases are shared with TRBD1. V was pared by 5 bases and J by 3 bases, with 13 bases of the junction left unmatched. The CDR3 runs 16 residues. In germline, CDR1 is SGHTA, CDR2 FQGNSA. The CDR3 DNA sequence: TGTGCCAGCAGCCCCGATTATTTCACAGGGGACTACGAGCAGTACTTC. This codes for CASSPDYFTGDYEQYF.

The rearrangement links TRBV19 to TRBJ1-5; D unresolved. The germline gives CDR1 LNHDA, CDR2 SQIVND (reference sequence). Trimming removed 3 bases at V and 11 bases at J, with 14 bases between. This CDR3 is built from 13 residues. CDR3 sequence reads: CASSMGFGSAQHF. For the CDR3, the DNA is TGTGCCAGTAGTATGGGTTTCGGGTCAGCCCAGCATTTT.

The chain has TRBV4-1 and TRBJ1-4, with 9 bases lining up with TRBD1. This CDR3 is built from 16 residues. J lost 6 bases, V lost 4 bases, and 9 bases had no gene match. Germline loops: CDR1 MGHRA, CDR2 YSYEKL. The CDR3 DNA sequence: TGCGCCAGCAGCCCGTGGAGCGGACAGGGGCATGAAAAACTGTTTTTT. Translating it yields CASSPWSGQGHEKLFF.

This CDR3 is CASSFRTADNSPLHF. CDR3 DNA: TGCGCCAGCAGCTTCCGGACAGCTGATAATTCACCCCTCCACTTT. This chain connects TRBV5-1 to TRBJ1-6, with D tentatively TRBD1 (6 bases). Germline CDR1 and CDR2: SGHRS and YFSETQ. CDR3 length equals 15 residues. V was trimmed by 2 bases and J by 5 bases, leaving 11 bases between them.

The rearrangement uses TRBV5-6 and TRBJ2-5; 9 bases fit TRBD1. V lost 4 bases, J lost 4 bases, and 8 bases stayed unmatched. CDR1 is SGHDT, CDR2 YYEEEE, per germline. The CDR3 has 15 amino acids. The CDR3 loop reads CASSLGTGRRETQYF. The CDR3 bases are TGTGCCAGCAGCCTAGGGACAGGGCGTAGAGAGACCCAGTACTTC.

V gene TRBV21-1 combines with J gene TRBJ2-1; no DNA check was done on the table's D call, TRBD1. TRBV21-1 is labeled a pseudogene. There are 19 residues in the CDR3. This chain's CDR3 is CASSKDRTTPNHDYNEQFF. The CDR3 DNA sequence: TGTGCCAGCAGCAAAGATCGTACGACACCGAATCACGACTACAATGAGCAGTTCTTC.

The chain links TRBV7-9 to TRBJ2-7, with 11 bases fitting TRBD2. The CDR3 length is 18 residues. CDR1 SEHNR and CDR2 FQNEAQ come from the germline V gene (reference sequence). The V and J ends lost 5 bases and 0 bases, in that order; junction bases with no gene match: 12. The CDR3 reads CASSPWGLADLSSYEQYF. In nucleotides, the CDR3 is TGTGCCAGCAGCCCCTGGGGACTAGCGGACCTAAGCTCCTACGAGCAGTACTTC.

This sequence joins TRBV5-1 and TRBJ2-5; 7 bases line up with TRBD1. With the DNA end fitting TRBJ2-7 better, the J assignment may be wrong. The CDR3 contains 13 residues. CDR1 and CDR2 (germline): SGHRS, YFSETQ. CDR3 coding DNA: TGCGCCAGCAGCGTTGACAGGGTTGGCGAGCAGTACTTC. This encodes CASSVDRVGEQYF.

CDR3: CASSPDPLGGTGPNTEAFF. Here the CDR3 DNA reads TGCGCCAGCAGCCCCGATCCACTTGGTGGGACAGGGCCGAACACTGAAGCTTTCTTT. The genes are TRBV5-1 and TRBJ1-1, with TRBD1 identical over 9 bases. Germline CDR1 and CDR2: SGHRS and YFSETQ. The V segment lost 4 bases and the J segment 1 base; nucleotides outside the gene matches: 17. The CDR3 contains 19 residues.

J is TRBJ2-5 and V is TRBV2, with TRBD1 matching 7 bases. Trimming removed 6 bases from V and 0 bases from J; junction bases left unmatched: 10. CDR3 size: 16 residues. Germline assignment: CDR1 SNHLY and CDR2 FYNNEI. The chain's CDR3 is CASRAGTARDQETQYF. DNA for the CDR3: TGTGCCAGCAGGGCCGGGACAGCGAGAGACCAAGAGACCCAGTACTTC.

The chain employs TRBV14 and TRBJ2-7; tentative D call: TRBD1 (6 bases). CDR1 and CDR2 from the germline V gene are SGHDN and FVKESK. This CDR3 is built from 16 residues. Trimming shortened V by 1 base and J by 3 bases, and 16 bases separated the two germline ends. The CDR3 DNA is TGTGCCAGCAGCCAAGGAAGGGTGGGGGCGGGCTACGAGCAGTACTTC. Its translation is CASSQGRVGAGYEQYF.

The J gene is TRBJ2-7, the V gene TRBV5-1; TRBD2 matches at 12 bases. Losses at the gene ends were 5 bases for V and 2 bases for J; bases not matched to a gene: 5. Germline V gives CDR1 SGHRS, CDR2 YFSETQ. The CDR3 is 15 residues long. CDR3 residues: CASSPTSGSPYEQYF. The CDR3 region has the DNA TGCGCCAGCAGTCCGACTAGCGGGAGCCCCTACGAGCAGTACTTC.

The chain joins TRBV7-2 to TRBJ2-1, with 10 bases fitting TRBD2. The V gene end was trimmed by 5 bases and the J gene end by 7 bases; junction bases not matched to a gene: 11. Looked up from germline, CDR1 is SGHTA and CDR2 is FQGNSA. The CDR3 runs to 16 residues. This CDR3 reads CASSHPRSGRWNEQFF. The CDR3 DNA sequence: TGTGCCAGCAGCCACCCCCGTAGCGGGAGGTGGAATGAGCAGTTCTTC. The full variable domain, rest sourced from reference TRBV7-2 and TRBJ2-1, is GAGVSQSPSNKVTEKGKDVELRCDPISGHTALYWYRQSLGQGLEFLIYFQGNSAPDKSGLPSDRFSAERTGGSVSTLTIQRTQQEDSAVYLCASSHPRSGRWNEQFFGPGTRLTVL.

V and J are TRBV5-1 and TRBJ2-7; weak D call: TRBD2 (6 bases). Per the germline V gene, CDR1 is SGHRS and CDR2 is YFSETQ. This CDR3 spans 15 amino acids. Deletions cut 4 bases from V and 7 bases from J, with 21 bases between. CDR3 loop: CASSPSAIRGREQYF. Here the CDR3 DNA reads TGCGCCAGCAGCCCGTCGGCTATCCGGGGGAGGGAGCAGTACTTC. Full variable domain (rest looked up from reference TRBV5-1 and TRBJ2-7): KAGVTQTPRYLIKTRGQQVTLSCSPISGHRSVSWYQQTPGQGLQFLFEYFSETQRNKGNFPGRFSGRQFSNSRSEMNVSTLELGDSALYLCASSPSAIRGREQYFGPGTRLTVT.